This T cell receptor (beta chain) was sequenced in a study of T-cell memory formation after mild COVID-19. Notes on the study in general: Contracting clones from day 15 to 85 had balanced CD4/CD8; later expanders favoured CD4+.

This CDR3 has 16 amino acids. Losses at the gene ends were 6 bases for V and 3 bases for J; bases not matched to a gene: 12. CDR1 is SGHTA, CDR2 FQGNSA, per germline. TCRdb re-called the 5' RACE reads through MiXCR, storing one row per CDR3 protein. The repertoire holds approximately 400,000 distinct CDR3 sequences, with approximately 24% as singletons. This clonotype showed up just a few times. Its matching antigen is unknown. Sequenced material: PBMCs or a T cell subset sorted from them (not recorded which). The receptor was derived from an adult woman who had mild COVID-19 (a few samples of this study predate the infection). Cell type and time point are not known. The chain joins TRBV7-2 to TRBJ2-3; TRBD1 agrees at 7 bases. The CDR3 protein is CASRLHRGERTDTQYF. The DNA for the CDR3 is TGTGCCAGCAGGCTTCACAGGGGAGAAAGGACAGATACGCAGTATTTT.